The sequence of this TCR beta chain was determined in a study of OX40 agonist ivuxolimab in advanced cancers. With respect to the entire study: Ivuxolimab was an agonistic, fully human IgG2 monoclonal antibody directed against OX40 (CD134), a costimulatory receptor. The paper covers the monotherapy dose-escalation part of the phase I ivuxolimab trial, which included N ≈ 50 patients. The purpose of peripheral TCRbeta sequencing was to test whether ivuxolimab changed TCR sequence diversity and led to clonal T-cell expansion. Intravenous ivuxolimab was administered to patients every 2 weeks at six dose levels: 0.01, 0.1, 0.3, 1.5, 3 and 10 mg/kg. Partial responses were achieved by three dose-escalation patients, of whom one had hepatocellular carcinoma and two had cutaneous melanoma. In the dose-escalation cohort, roughly 80% of patients were male, and the mean age was approximately 60 years, with a range of about 23 to 85. Patients were allowed to have had prior anti-PD-1, anti-PD-L1 or anti-CTLA-4 therapy, and less than 45% of the dose-escalation patients had previously received checkpoint inhibitors. Of the approximately 54 dose-escalation patients, hepatocellular carcinoma was present in roughly 19, melanoma in around 15, renal cell carcinoma in 9 and head and neck cancer in 9.

Genomic DNA was extracted from sorted cells for sequencing of the TCRbeta CDR3 region. The immunoSEQ Assay was used for sequencing of TCRbeta CDR3 regions. Drawn from immuneACCESS, this table holds only the in-frame rearrangements with V and J called that TCRdb kept. Clones are partly lost; checked studies trace under half to an unresolved V gene and leave the rest unexplained. This sample lists around 53,000 clones; 70% to 90% were detected once. The ten largest clones represent 0.55% to 0.65% of the sample. A note on this clone: The antigen this receptor binds is unknown. No base quality information exists; no much larger clone differs at one position.

Overall study outcomes, separate from this receptor: Low levels of normalized T-cell clonal expansion were also shown by some nonresponding patients. The antigen specificity of the peripheral T cells that underwent clonal expansion was not determined. Partial responders in the 0.1-3.0 mg/kg groups had among the lowest normalized peripheral clonal expansion, especially among CD8+ T cells. Clonal expansion of both CD4+ and CD8+ blood T cells was observed from baseline to week 6 at doses 0.1 to 3.0 mg/kg. After ivuxolimab, expanded clones were on average more numerous among CD8+ T cells than among CD4+ T cells.

V and J are truncated by 5 bases and 10 bases respectively, leaving an intervening sequence of 14 bases. The CDR3 contains 12 residues, cysteine and phenylalanine counted. The entry retains the CDR3 DNA only, 36 bases that are in frame from base 1. In the germline V gene, CDR1 corresponds to SGHNT and CDR2 to YENEEA. Patients with a history of autoimmune disease or receiving systemic immunosuppression were excluded from the trial. Peripheral blood for TCR sequencing was drawn from every dose cohort at baseline, at cycle 4 day 1 and at cycle 7 day 1. The samples were drawn from a first-in-human, open-label, multicenter phase I dose-escalation trial of ivuxolimab. Adults with locally advanced or metastatic head and neck squamous cell, hepatocellular, melanoma or renal cell carcinoma were enrolled in the trial. Before TCR sequencing, CD4+ T cells and CD8+ T cells from peripheral blood were sorted into separate populations.

Recombination joined TRBV11-3 with TRBJ1-1; a confident D gene designation cannot be given. This TCR derives from an adult with an advanced solid tumor such as melanoma, head and neck, liver or kidney cancer. This sample comprised CD4+ or CD8+ T cells sorted from blood, obtained in a trial of the OX40 agonist ivuxolimab. The base sequence is TGTGCCAGCAGCCACGATACCCGTGGAGCTTTCTTT. Its product reads: CASSHDTRGAFF.